Listed below are T cell receptor beta chains from one sample, sequenced in a study of post-analysis software for immune sequencing data. MiXCR, applied by TCRdb to the PCR reads, yields one record per CDR3 protein. Seen here are 700,000 to 800,000 distinct CDR3 sequences, about 32% observed once, and the top ten hold roughly 0.54%. Sequences were obtained from blood. These receptors originate from a girl aged 5 to 17 with multiple sclerosis. CDR3s include the opening cysteine and the closing phenylalanine or tryptophan. D genes are given only for firm matches. Clone size, where shown, is once, few, many, or a class for clones that have expanded.

clone_size,v_call,d_call,j_call,cdr3_aa,cdr3_nt
NA,TRBV14,TRBD2,TRBJ2-4,CASSATWYETSGKNIQYF,TGTGCCAGCAGCGCTACCTGGTACGAGACTAGCGGGAAAAACATTCAGTACTTC
few,TRBV6-1,NA,TRBJ1-2,CATNGVVFGYTF,TGTGCCACCAACGGGGTCGTGTTTGGCTACACCTTC
NA,TRBV4-2,TRBD2,TRBJ2-1,CASSQAASGSRRDEQFF,TGTGCCAGCAGCCAAGCGGCTAGCGGGAGTCGGCGGGATGAGCAGTTCTTC
NA,TRBV28,NA,TRBJ2-7,CASSEGGEQYF,TGTGCCAGCAGCGAGGGCGGCGAGCAGTACTTC
few,TRBV6-5,TRBD1,TRBJ1-2,CASSRGQAGYTF,TGTGCCAGCAGCCGCGGACAGGCTGGCTACACCTTC
few,TRBV20-1,TRBD1,TRBJ1-6,CSASRDRDISPLHF,TGCAGTGCAAGCCGGGACAGGGATATATCACCCCTCCACTTT
few,TRBV5-6,NA,TRBJ1-6,CASSLWPPGSRSPLHF,TGTGCCAGCAGCTTGTGGCCTCCAGGGAGTCGTTCACCCCTCCACTTT
NA,TRBV20-1,NA,TRBJ1-1,CSAHALLTARTEAFF,TGCAGTGCTCACGCCCTCCTCACCGCCCGCACTGAAGCTTTCTTT
many,TRBV6-2/TRBV6-3,NA,TRBJ2-7,CASSYISYEQYF,TGTGCCAGCAGTTACATCAGCTACGAGCAGTACTTC
few,TRBV28,NA,TRBJ2-1,CASSLSRQGGNEQFF,TGTGCCAGCAGTTTATCCCGCCAGGGGGGGAATGAGCAGTTCTTC
NA,TRBV10-3,NA,TRBJ2-1,CAISESYLARAANEQFF,TGTGCCATCAGTGAGTCTTACCTAGCGAGGGCCGCGAATGAGCAGTTCTTC
NA,TRBV6-4,TRBD1,TRBJ2-3,CASSGQGGTDTQYF,TGTGCCAGCAGCGGACAGGGTGGCACAGATACGCAGTATTTT
NA,TRBV20-1,NA,TRBJ2-5,CSALGGGGQTQYF,TGCAGTGCTCTTGGGGGAGGTGGACAGACCCAGTACTTC
NA,TRBV29-1,NA,TRBJ2-2,CSVEDLYRELFF,TGCAGCGTTGAAGATCTGTACCGGGAGCTGTTTTTT
NA,TRBV29-1,NA,TRBJ2-5,CSVQGTETQYF,TGCAGCGTTCAGGGGACGGAGACCCAGTACTTC
NA,TRBV7-2,NA,TRBJ2-5,CASSSTLGRGARGEQYF,TGTGCCAGCAGCTCCACCCTGGGCAGGGGCGCTCGAGGTGAGCAGTACTTC
NA,TRBV7-2,NA,TRBJ2-5,CASSPGVWVEEAQYF,TGTGCCAGCAGCCCCGGGGTGTGGGTAGAAGAGGCCCAGTACTTC
NA,TRBV27,NA,TRBJ2-5,CASSLYTGETQYF,TGTGCCAGCAGTTTATATACTGGAGAGACCCAGTACTTC
NA,TRBV4-1,NA,TRBJ2-3,CASSQGGATDTQYF,TGCGCCAGCAGCCAAGGTGGGGCCACAGATACGCAGTATTTT
few,TRBV20-1,NA,TRBJ2-5,CSASVAGRTETQYF,TGCAGTGCTAGTGTGGCGGGGAGGACGGAGACCCAGTACTTC
few,TRBV10-3,TRBD2,TRBJ2-1,CAISERAREEYNEQFF,TGTGCCATCAGTGAGAGGGCGCGGGAGGAGTACAATGAGCAGTTCTTC
NA,TRBV20-1,NA,TRBJ2-5,CSASRNELQETQYF,TGCAGTGCTAGCCGCAACGAACTTCAAGAGACCCAGTACTTC
NA,TRBV29-1,NA,TRBJ2-5,CSGGGGWETQYF,TGCAGCGGAGGAGGGGGCTGGGAGACCCAGTACTTC
NA,TRBV4-1,NA,TRBJ1-1,CASSPNRGSPEAFF,TGCGCCAGCAGCCCCAACCGGGGGAGCCCTGAAGCTTTCTTT
NA,TRBV11-2,NA,TRBJ1-2,CASSLGGAGALPYGYTF,TGTGCCAGCAGCTTAGGGGGGGCGGGGGCGCTCCCCTATGGCTACACCTTC
once,TRBV20-1,NA,TRBJ1-4,CSATHGVPTNEKLFF,TGCAGTGCCACCCATGGGGTGCCAACTAATGAAAAACTGTTTTTT
few,TRBV29-1,NA,TRBJ2-3,CSVPSGYTDTQYF,TGCAGCGTCCCAAGCGGCTACACAGATACGCAGTATTTT
few,TRBV7-2,NA,TRBJ2-1,CASSFAGARSYNEQFF,TGTGCCAGCAGCTTTGCGGGGGCGCGTTCCTACAATGAGCAGTTCTTC
few,TRBV20-1,NA,TRBJ2-4,CSARWTGSPYAKNIQYF,TGCAGTGCTCGCTGGACGGGATCACCTTACGCCAAAAACATTCAGTACTTC
NA,TRBV6-2/TRBV6-3,TRBD1,TRBJ2-7,CASRDNRGEHEQYF,TGTGCCAGCAGAGATAACAGGGGGGAACACGAGCAGTACTTC
NA,TRBV5-6,NA,TRBJ1-1,CASSLPLGTEAFF,TGTGCCAGCAGCCTACCGCTGGGCACTGAAGCTTTCTTT
NA,TRBV5-4,TRBD2,TRBJ2-5,CASSTTGLADAETQYF,TGTGCCAGCAGCACAACCGGACTAGCCGACGCGGAGACCCAGTACTTC
NA,TRBV5-1,NA,TRBJ2-2,CASSLARIEGELFF,TGCGCCAGCAGCTTGGCCAGGATCGAAGGGGAGCTGTTTTTT
NA,TRBV12-3/TRBV12-4,NA,TRBJ1-1,CASSLTQGWPEAFF,TGTGCCAGCAGCCTGACGCAGGGGTGGCCTGAAGCTTTCTTT
NA,TRBV7-8,NA,TRBJ2-2,CASSSRLGAGELFF,TGTGCCAGCAGCTCCCGTCTGGGGGCCGGGGAGCTGTTTTTT
few,TRBV29-1,NA,TRBJ1-5,CSGGEGNQPQHF,TGCAGCGGCGGGGAGGGCAATCAGCCCCAGCATTTT
few,TRBV5-1,TRBD2,TRBJ2-5,CASSSGGAWGETQYF,TGCGCCAGCAGCTCCGGGGGGGCCTGGGGAGAGACCCAGTACTTC
NA,TRBV5-1,TRBD2,TRBJ2-5,CASSFGLAGLQETQYF,TGCGCCAGCAGCTTTGGACTAGCGGGCCTCCAAGAGACCCAGTACTTC
few,TRBV5-8,NA,TRBJ2-1,CASSLGRRAGDEQFF,TGTGCCAGCAGCTTAGGCCGGCGGGCTGGAGATGAGCAGTTCTTC
few,TRBV27,TRBD2,TRBJ2-5,CASSDLGGRETQYF,TGTGCCAGCAGCGACCTGGGGGGGAGGGAGACCCAGTACTTC
NA,TRBV6-6,TRBD1,TRBJ1-5,CASSYLPGGASQPQHF,TGTGCCAGCAGTTACCTACCAGGGGGCGCAAGTCAGCCCCAGCATTTT
few,TRBV12-3/TRBV12-4,NA,TRBJ2-7,CASSGTAKEQYF,TGTGCCAGCAGTGGGACCGCGAAAGAGCAGTACTTC
few,TRBV15,TRBD1,TRBJ2-7,CATSRGAGGSYEQYF,TGTGCCACCAGCAGAGGGGCAGGGGGTAGTTACGAGCAGTACTTC
NA,TRBV5-6,TRBD2,TRBJ2-5,CASSLELAGKYNEQYF,TGTGCCAGCAGCTTGGAACTAGCGGGGAAATACAATGAGCAGTACTTC
NA,TRBV5-1,NA,TRBJ1-2,CASSPTNEVRGYTF,TGCGCCAGCAGCCCCACCAACGAGGTCCGTGGCTACACCTTC
few,TRBV27,NA,TRBJ1-5,CASSLSRASQPQHF,TGTGCCAGCAGTTTGTCCAGGGCCAGCCAGCCCCAGCATTTT
many,TRBV28,NA,TRBJ2-7,CASSLLHTMQYF,TGTGCCAGCAGTTTATTGCATACCATGCAGTACTTC
NA,TRBV20-1,TRBD1,TRBJ1-1,CSAFPGQGNTEAFF,TGCAGTGCTTTCCCAGGACAGGGGAACACTGAAGCTTTCTTT
many,TRBV7-9,NA,TRBJ2-5,CASSFWPRGETQYF,TGTGCCAGCAGCTTTTGGCCCCGGGGGGAGACCCAGTACTTC
few,TRBV6-5,NA,TRBJ2-5,CASSYAGNQETQYF,TGTGCCAGCAGTTACGCGGGGAACCAAGAGACCCAGTACTTC
NA,TRBV27,TRBD1,TRBJ2-7,CASSSPSGQGSYEQYF,TGTGCCAGCAGTTCACCTTCGGGACAGGGATCCTACGAGCAGTACTTC
NA,TRBV2,TRBD1,TRBJ2-5,CASTTGYAETQYF,TGTGCCAGCACGACAGGGTACGCGGAGACCCAGTACTTC
few,TRBV10-3,TRBD2,TRBJ2-3,CAISGSGMADTQYF,TGTGCCATCAGTGGCAGCGGGATGGCAGATACGCAGTATTTT
once,TRBV28,TRBD2,TRBJ2-1,CASSSFAGGHGYNEQFF,TGTGCCAGCAGTTCCTTTGCGGGAGGCCACGGATACAATGAGCAGTTCTTC
NA,TRBV28,NA,TRBJ2-7,CASSFRGGRGGYF,TGTGCCAGCAGTTTCCGAGGGGGGAGGGGAGGGTACTTC
few,TRBV28,NA,TRBJ1-2,CASSLRAPGGGYTF,TGTGCCAGCAGTTTAAGGGCCCCAGGAGGCGGCTACACCTTC
NA,TRBV11-2,TRBD1,TRBJ2-7,CASSLGPDRGLYEQYF,TGTGCCAGCAGCTTAGGTCCGGACAGGGGATTATACGAGCAGTACTTC
NA,TRBV5-5,TRBD1,TRBJ2-7,CASSSTGDYEQYF,TGTGCCAGCAGCTCGACAGGGGACTACGAGCAGTACTTC
NA,TRBV5-1,NA,TRBJ2-7,CASSLEPGDLYEQYF,TGCGCCAGCAGCTTGGAACCGGGGGACCTATACGAGCAGTACTTC
NA,TRBV10-3,NA,TRBJ1-1,CAISEPRVDGVTEAFF,TGTGCCATCAGTGAGCCCAGGGTGGATGGGGTAACTGAAGCTTTCTTT